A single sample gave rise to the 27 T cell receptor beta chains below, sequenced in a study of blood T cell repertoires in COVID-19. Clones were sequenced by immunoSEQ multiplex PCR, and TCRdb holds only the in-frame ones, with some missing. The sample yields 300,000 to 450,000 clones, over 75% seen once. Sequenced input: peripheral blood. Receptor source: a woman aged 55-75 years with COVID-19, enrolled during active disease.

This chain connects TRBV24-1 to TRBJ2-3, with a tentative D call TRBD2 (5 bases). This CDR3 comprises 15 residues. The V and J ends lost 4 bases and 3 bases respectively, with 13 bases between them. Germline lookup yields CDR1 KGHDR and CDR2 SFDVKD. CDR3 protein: CATSELTSGTDTQYF. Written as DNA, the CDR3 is TGTGCCACCAGTGAACTCACTTCGGGGACAGATACGCAGTATTTT.

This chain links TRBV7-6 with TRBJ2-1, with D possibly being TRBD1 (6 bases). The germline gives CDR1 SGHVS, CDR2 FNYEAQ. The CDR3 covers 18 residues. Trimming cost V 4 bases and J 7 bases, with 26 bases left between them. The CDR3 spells CASSSGLPSGVAQNEQFF. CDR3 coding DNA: TGTGCCAGCAGCTCCGGCCTGCCTTCAGGGGTGGCTCAGAATGAGCAGTTCTTC.

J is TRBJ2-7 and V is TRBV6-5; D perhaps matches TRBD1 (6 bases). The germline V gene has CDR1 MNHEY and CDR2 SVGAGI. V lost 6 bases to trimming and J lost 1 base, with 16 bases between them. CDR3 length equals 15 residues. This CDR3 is CASSSGTRTSYEQYF. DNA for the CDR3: TGTGCCAGCAGCTCGGGGACACGGACATCCTACGAGCAGTACTTC.

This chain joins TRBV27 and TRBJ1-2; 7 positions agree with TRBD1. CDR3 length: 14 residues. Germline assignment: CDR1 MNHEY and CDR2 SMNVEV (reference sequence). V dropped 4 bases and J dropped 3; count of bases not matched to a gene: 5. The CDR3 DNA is TGTGCCAGCAGTTCAAACAGGGGTTACTATGGCTACACCTTC. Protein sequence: CASSSNRGYYGYTF.

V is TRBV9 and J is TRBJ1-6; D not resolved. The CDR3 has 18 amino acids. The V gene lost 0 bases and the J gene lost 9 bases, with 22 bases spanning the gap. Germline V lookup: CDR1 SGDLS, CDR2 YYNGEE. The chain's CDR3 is CASSVGSNLGGSGSPLHF. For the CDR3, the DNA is TGTGCCAGCAGCGTAGGATCAAATCTGGGTGGGTCGGGTTCACCCCTCCACTTT. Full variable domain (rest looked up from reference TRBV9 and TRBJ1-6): DSGVTQTPKHLITATGQRVTLRCSPRSGDLSVYWYQQSLDQGLQFLIQYYNGEERAKGNILERFSAQQFPDLHSELNLSSLELGDSALYFCASSVGSNLGGSGSPLHFGNGTRLTVT.

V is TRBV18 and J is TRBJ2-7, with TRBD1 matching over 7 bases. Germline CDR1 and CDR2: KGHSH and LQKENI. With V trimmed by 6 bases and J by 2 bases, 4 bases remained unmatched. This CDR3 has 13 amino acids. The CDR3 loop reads CASSSGTAYEQYF. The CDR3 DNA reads TGTGCCAGCTCGTCCGGGACAGCCTACGAGCAGTACTTC.

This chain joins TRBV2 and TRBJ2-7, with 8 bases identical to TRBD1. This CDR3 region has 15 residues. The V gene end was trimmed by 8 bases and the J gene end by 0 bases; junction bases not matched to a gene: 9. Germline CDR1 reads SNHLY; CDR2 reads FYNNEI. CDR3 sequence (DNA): TGTGCCAGCGCAAGGGGACAGGCACTCTCCTACGAGCAGTACTTC. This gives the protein CASARGQALSYEQYF.

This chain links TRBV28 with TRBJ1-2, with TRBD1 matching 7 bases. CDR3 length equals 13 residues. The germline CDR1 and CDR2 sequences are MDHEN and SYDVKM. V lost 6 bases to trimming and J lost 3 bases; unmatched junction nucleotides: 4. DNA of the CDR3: TGTGCCAGCAGCGCTGGACAGGACTATGGCTACACCTTC. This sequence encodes CASSAGQDYGYTF.

The CDR3 is CASSSSRNQPQHF. Written as DNA, the CDR3 is TGTGCCAGCAGCTCGAGCCGGAATCAGCCCCAGCATTTT. J is TRBJ1-5 and V is TRBV11-1, with D uncertain. V lost 4 bases and J 4 bases, leaving 8 bases between the germline ends. The CDR3 is 13 residues long. CDR1 and CDR2 from the germline V gene are SGHAT and FQDESV (reference sequence).

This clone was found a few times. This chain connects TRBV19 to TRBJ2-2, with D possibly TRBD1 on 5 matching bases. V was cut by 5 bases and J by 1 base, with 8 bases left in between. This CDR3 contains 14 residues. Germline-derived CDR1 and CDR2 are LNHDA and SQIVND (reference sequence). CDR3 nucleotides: TGTGCCAGTAGTTTTACAGGGAACACCGGGGAGCTGTTTTTT. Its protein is CASSFTGNTGELFF.

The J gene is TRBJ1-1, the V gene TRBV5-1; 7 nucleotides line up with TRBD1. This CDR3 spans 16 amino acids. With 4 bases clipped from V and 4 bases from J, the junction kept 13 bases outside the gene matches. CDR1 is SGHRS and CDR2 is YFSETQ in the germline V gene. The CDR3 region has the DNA TGCGCCAGCAGCGTATCCTCGACAGGGATCGGCACTGAAGCTTTCTTT. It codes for CASSVSSTGIGTEAFF. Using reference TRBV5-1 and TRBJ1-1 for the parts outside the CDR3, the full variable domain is KAGVTQTPRYLIKTRGQQVTLSCSPISGHRSVSWYQQTPGQGLQFLFEYFSETQRNKGNFPGRFSGRQFSNSRSEMNVSTLELGDSALYLCASSVSSTGIGTEAFFGQGTRLTVV.

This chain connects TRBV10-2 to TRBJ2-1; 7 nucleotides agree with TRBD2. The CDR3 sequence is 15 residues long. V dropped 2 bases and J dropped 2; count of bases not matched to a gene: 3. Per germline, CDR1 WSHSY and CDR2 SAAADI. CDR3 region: CASSEGGGPYNEQFF. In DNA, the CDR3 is TGCGCCAGCAGTGAGGGGGGGGGACCCTACAATGAGCAGTTCTTC.

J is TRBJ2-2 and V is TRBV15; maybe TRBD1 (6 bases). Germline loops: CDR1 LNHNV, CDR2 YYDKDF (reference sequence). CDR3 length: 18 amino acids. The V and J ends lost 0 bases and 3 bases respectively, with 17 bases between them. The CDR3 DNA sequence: TGTGCCACCAGCAGAGAGGGAGACAGGACCAGTGACACCGGGGAGCTGTTTTTT. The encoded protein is CATSREGDRTSDTGELFF. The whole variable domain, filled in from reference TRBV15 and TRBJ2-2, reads DAMVIQNPRYQVTQFGKPVTLSCSQTLNHNVMYWYQQKSSQAPKLLFHYYDKDFNNEADTPDNFQSRRPNTSFCFLDIRSPGLGDTAMYLCATSREGDRTSDTGELFFGEGSRLTVL.

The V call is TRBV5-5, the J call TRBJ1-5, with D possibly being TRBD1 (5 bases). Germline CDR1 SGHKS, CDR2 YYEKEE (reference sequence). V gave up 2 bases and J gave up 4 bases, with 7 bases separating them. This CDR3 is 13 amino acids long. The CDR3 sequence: CASSFGGNQPQHF. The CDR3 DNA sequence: TGTGCCAGCAGCTTTGGGGGGAATCAGCCCCAGCATTTT. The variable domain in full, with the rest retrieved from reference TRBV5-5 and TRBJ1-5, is DAGVTQSPTHLIKTRGQQVTLRCSPISGHKSVSWYQQVLGQGPQFIFQYYEKEERGRGNFPDRFSARQFPNYSSELNVNALLLGDSALYLCASSFGGNQPQHFGDGTRLSIL.

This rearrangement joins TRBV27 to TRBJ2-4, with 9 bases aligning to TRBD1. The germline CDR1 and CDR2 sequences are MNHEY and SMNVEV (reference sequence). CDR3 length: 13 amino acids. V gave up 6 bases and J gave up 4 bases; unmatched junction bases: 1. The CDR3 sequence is CASRDRGKNIQYF. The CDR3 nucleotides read TGTGCCAGCAGGGACAGGGGAAAAAACATTCAGTACTTC.

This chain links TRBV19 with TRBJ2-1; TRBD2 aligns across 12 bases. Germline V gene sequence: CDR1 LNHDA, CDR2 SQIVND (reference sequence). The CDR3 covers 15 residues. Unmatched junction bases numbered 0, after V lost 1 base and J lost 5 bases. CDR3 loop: CASSIGTSGDNEQFF. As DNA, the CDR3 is TGTGCCAGTAGTATAGGGACTAGCGGGGACAATGAGCAGTTCTTC.

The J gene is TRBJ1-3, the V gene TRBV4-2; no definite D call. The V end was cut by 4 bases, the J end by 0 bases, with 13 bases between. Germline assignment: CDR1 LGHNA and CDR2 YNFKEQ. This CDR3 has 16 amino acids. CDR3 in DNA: TGTGCCAGCAGCCGATTGAAAAGCCGCTCTGGAAACACCATATATTTT. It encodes CASSRLKSRSGNTIYF.

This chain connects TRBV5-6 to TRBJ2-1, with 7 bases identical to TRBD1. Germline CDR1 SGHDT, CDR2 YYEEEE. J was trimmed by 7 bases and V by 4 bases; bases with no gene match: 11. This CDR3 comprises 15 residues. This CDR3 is CASSDWTGPRNEQFF. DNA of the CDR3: TGTGCCAGCAGCGATTGGACAGGCCCACGGAATGAGCAGTTCTTC.

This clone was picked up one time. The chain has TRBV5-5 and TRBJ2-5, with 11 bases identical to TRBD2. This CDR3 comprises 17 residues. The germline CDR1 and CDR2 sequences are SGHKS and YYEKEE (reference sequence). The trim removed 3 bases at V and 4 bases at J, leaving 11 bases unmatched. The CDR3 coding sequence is TGTGCCAGCAGCTATGGGGCCCTAGCGGGGGGAAGAGAGACCCAGTACTTC. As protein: CASSYGALAGGRETQYF.

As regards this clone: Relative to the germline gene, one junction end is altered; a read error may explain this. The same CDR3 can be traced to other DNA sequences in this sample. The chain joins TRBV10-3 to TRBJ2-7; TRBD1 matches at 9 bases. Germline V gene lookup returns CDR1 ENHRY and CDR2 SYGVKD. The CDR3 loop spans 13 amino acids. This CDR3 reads CAISGTGRYEQYF. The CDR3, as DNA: TGTGCTATCAGCGGGACAGGGCGGTACGAGCAGTACTTC.

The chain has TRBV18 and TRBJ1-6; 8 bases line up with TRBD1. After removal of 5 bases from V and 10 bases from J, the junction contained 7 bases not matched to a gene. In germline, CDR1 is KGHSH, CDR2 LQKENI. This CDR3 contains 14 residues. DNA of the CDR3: TGTGCCAGCTCAGCGACAGGGGACGGCTCACCCCTCCACTTT. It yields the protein CASSATGDGSPLHF.

This chain's CDR3 is CASSSGQKYGYTF. In DNA, the CDR3 is TGTGCCAGCAGTTCGGGACAGAAGTATGGCTACACCTTC. This sequence joins TRBV28 and TRBJ1-2, with TRBD1 matching over 7 bases. This CDR3 contains 13 residues. Germline assignment: CDR1 MDHEN and CDR2 SYDVKM. J lost 5 bases, V lost 4 bases, and 4 bases had no gene match.

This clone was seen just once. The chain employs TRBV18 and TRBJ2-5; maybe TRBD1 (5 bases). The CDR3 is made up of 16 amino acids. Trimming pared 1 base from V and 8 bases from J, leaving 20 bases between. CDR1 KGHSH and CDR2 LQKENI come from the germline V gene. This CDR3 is CASSPRLVESWGTQYF. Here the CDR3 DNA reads TGTGCCAGCTCACCACGGCTCGTAGAATCTTGGGGCACCCAGTACTTC.

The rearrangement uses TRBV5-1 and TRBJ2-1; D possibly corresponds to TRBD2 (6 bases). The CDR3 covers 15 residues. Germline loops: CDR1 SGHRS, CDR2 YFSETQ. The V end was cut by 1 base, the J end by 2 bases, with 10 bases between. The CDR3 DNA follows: TGCGCCAGCAGCTTGTTGACGGGGGCCTACAATGAGCAGTTCTTC. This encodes CASSLLTGAYNEQFF.

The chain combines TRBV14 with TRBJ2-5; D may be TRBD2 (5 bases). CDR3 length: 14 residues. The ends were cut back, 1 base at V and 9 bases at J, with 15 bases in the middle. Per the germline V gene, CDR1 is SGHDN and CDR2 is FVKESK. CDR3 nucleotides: TGTGCCAGCAGCCAAGCTCGGGGATCCCGGGCCCAGTACTTC. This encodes CASSQARGSRAQYF.

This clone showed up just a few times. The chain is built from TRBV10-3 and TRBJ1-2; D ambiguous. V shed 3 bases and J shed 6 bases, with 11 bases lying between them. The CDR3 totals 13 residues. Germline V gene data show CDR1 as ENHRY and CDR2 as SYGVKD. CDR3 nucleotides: TGTGCCATCAGTGATGGTCCGGTGGATGGCTACACCTTC. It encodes CAISDGPVDGYTF.

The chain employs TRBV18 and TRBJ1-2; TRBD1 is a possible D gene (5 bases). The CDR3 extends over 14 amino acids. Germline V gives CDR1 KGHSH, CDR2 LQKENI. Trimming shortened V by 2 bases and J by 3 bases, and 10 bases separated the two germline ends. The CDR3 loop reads CASSPGRGHYGYTF. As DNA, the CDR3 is TGTGCCAGCTCACCAGGGCGGGGCCACTATGGCTACACCTTC.